This entry features one T cell receptor beta chain sequence. Ages ranged from about 18 to 89 years, with residence in 20 to 30 US areas. Participants were placed into cohorts based on the clinical history they reported. The data belong to a study of blood T cell repertoires in COVID-19. Overall study context: Sites in the United States, Italy and Spain provided acute and convalescent COVID-19 samples.

Methods used by the authors: Reference gene primers were amplified, and this amplification served to estimate nucleated cell counts. Profiled with immunoSEQ multiplex PCR; TCRdb holds only in-frame clones, not every one. V, J and clone size reflect that table, while D and trimming were determined from the DNA. The sample holds about 300,000 clones, 90% seen once. Germline trimming cut 5 bases from V and 5 bases from J; bases unmatched to any gene: 8. This CDR3 comprises 14 residues. Looked up from germline, CDR1 is SGHAT and CDR2 is FQNNGV. Sequencing was carried out using PBMCs or T cells enriched from blood (not recorded which). The chain uses TRBV11-2 and TRBJ2-7, with 8 bases lining up with TRBD2. The receptor comes from a woman aged 18-29 years with acute COVID-19. The CDR3 sequence is CASSRSGRKHEQYF. Here the CDR3 DNA reads TGTGCCAGCAGCCGCAGCGGGAGAAAGCACGAGCAGTACTTC. Full variable domain (rest looked up from reference TRBV11-2 and TRBJ2-7): EAGVAQSPRYKIIEKRQSVAFWCNPISGHATLYWYQQILGQGPKLLIQFQNNGVVDDSQLPKDRFSAERLKGVDSTLKIQPAKLEDSAVYLCASSRSGRKHEQYFGPGTRLTVT.